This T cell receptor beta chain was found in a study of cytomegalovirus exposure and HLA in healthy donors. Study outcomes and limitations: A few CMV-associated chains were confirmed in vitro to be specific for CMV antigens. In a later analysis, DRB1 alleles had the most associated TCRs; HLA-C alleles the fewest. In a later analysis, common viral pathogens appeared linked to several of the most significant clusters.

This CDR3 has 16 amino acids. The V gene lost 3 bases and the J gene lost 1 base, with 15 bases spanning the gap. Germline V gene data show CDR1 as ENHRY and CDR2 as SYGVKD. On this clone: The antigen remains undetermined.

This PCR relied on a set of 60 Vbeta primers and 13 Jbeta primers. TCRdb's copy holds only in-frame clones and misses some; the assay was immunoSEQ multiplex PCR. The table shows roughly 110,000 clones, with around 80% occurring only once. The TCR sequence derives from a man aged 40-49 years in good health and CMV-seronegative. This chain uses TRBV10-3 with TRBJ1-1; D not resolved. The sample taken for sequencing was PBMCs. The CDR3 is CAISEAVGSRNTEAFF. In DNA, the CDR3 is TGTGCCATCAGTGAAGCGGTGGGATCTAGGAACACTGAAGCTTTCTTT.